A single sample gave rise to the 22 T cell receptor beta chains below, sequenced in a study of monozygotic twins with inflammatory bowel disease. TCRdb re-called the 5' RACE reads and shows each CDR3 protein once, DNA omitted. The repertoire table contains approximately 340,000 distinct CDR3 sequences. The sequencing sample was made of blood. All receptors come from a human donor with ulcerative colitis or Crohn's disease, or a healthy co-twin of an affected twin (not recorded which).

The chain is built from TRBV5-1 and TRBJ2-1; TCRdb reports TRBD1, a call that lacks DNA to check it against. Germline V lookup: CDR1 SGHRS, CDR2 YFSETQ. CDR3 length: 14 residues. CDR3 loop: CASSARGRSDEQFF.

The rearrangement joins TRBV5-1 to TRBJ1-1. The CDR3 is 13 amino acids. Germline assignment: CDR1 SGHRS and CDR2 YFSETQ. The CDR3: CASSLAERREAFF.

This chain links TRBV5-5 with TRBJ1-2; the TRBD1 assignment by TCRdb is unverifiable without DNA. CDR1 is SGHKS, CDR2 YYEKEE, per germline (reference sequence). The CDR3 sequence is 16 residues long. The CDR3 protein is CASSLDPGRPFYGYTF.

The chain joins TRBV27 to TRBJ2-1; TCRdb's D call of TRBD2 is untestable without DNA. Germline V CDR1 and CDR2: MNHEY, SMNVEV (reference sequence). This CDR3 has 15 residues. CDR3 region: CASSLSGLANNEQFF.

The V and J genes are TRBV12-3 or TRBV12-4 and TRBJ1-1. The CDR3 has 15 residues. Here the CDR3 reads CASSFYPGPNTEAFF.

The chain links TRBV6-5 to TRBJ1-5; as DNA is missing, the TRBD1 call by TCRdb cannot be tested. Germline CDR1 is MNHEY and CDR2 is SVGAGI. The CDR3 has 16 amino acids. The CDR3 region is CASSYSSQGAGQPQHF.

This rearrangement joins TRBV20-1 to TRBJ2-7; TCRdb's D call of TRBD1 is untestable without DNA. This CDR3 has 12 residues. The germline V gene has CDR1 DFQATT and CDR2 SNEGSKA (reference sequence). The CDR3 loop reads CSASWGGFEQYF.

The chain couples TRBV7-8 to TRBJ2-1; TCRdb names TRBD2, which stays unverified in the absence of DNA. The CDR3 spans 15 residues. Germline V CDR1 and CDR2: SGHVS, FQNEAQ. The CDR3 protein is CASSLGTSFRNEQFF. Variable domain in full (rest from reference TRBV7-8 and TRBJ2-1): GAGVSQSPRYKVAKRGQDVALRCDPISGHVSLFWYQQALGQGPEFLTYFQNEAQLDKSGLPSDRFFAERPEGSVSTLKIQRTQQEDSAVYLCASSLGTSFRNEQFFGPGTRLTVL.

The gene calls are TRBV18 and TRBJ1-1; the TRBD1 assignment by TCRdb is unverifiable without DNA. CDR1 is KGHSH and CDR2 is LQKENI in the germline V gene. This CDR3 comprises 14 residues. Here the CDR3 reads CASSPNADSPLAFF.

This CDR3 is CAIRSGRENTEAFF. The chain joins TRBV10-3 to TRBJ1-1; TCRdb outputs TRBD1, but without DNA this stays unchecked. This CDR3 is 14 amino acids long. Germline V gene data show CDR1 as ENHRY and CDR2 as SYGVKD.

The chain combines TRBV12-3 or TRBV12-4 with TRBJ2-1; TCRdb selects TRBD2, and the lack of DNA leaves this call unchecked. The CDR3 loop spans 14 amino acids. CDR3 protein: CASIRDSLRNEQFF.

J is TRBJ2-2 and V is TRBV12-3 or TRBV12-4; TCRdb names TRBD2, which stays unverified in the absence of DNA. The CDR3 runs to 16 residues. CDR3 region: CASSPKAGRLPGELFF.

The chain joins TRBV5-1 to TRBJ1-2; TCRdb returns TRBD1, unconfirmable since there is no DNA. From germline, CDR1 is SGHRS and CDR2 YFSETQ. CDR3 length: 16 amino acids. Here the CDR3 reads CASSLPGTGGKDGYTF.

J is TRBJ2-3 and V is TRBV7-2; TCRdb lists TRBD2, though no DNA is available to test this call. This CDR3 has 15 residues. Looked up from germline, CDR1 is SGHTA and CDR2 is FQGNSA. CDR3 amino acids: CASSPASGNTDTQYF.

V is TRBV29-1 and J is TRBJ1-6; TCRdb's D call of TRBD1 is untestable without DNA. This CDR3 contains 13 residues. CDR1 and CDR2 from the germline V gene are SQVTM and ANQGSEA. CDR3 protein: CSGRTGADSPLHF.

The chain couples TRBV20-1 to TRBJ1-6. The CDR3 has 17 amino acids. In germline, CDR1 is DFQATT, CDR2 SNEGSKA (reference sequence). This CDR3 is CSAPRPEVASYNSPLHF.

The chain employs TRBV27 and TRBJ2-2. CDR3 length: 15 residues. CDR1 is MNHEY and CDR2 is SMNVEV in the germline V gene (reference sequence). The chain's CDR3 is CASSLYLPYTGELFF.

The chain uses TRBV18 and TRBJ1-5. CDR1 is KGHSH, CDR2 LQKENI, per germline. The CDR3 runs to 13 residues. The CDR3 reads CASSPAGGEPQHF.

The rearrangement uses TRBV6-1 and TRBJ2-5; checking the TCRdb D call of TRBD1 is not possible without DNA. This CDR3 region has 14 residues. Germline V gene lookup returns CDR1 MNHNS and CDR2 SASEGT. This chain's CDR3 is CASRIAGGRETQYF.

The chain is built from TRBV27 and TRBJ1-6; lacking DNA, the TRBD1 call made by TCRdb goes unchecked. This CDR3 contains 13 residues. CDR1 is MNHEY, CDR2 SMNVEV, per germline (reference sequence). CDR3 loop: CASRDLNNSPLHF.

The CDR3 reads CASSLDPGRAEKLFF. This chain uses TRBV4-3 with TRBJ1-4; the D call from TCRdb, TRBD1, cannot be confirmed without DNA. Germline assignment: CDR1 LGHNA and CDR2 YSLEER. The CDR3 is made up of 15 amino acids.

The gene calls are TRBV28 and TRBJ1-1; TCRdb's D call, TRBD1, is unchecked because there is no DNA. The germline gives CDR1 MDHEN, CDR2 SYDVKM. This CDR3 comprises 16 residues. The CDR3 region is CASSFFRDRANTEAFF. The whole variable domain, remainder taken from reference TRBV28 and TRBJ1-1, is DVKVTQSSRYLVKRTGEKVFLECVQDMDHENMFWYRQDPGLGLRLIYFSYDVKMKEKGDIPEGYSVSREKKERFSLILESASTNQTSMYLCASSFFRDRANTEAFFGQGTRLTVV.